A selection of T cell receptor beta chains follows, all from one sample in a study of PD-1 blockade in classical Hodgkin lymphoma. Generated by immunoSEQ multiplex PCR, the TCRdb table keeps only in-frame clones and is missing some. The data show about 9,700 clones, around 74% seen once. The starting material was CD4+ T cells from blood, obtained before the fourth cycle of nivolumab. The receptors derive from a human donor with classical Hodgkin lymphoma. CDR3s include the opening cysteine and the closing phenylalanine or tryptophan. The D gene is left open where the match is weak. Clone size, where shown, is once, few, many, or a class for clones that have expanded.

CDR3nt | CDR3aa | abundance | len | j_gene | v_gene | d_gene
TGTGCCAGCAGCGACCAAGAGCAGAGAAACAAAAATGAGCAGTTCTTC | CASSDQEQRNKNEQFF | NA | 16 | TRBJ2-1 | TRBV5-6 | NA
TGTGCCAGCAGTTATGCCCGACAGGGGATCGAGCAGTTCTTC | CASSYARQGIEQFF | NA | 14 | TRBJ2-1 | TRBV28 | TRBD1
TGCGCCAGCAGCCAAGATAATAGCCACGCTGGGGCCAACGTCCTGACTTTC | CASSQDNSHAGANVLTF | NA | 17 | TRBJ2-6 | TRBV4-1 | NA
TGCGCCAGCAGCTTTAGGCCCCCTAGCGGGGGGGCCCAAGATACGCAGTATTTT | CASSFRPPSGGAQDTQYF | once | 18 | TRBJ2-3 | TRBV5-1 | TRBD2
TGTGCCAGCAGTGCTAGCATCGGGAATGAGCAGTTCTTC | CASSASIGNEQFF | NA | 13 | TRBJ2-1 | TRBV2 | NA
TGCGCCAGCAGCTTGGGGGCAGGCGACACTGAAGCTTTCTTT | CASSLGAGDTEAFF | NA | 14 | TRBJ1-1 | TRBV5-1 | NA
TGCGCCAGCAGCTTGGGTGACGCGACTACCCTGAACACTGAAGCTTTCTTT | CASSLGDATTLNTEAFF | NA | 17 | TRBJ1-1 | TRBV5-1 | NA
TGTGCCAGTAGCACAAATGACCCCCGAGGGGTCTATGGCTACACCTTC | CASSTNDPRGVYGYTF | NA | 16 | TRBJ1-2 | TRBV19 | NA
TGTGCCAGTAGTATGGGGAGGGATCAGCCCCAGCATTTT | CASSMGRDQPQHF | NA | 13 | TRBJ1-5 | TRBV19 | NA
TGTGCCAGCAGCTTAAGTCAGAAGAACACTGAAGCTTTCTTT | CASSLSQKNTEAFF | NA | 14 | TRBJ1-1 | TRBV7-8 | NA
TGTGCCAGCAGCTTAGAGATCCAATTGGAGCAGTTCTTC | CASSLEIQLEQFF | NA | 13 | TRBJ2-1 | TRBV7-2 | NA
TGTGCCAGCAGAGAACAGGGGAGCTCCTACGAGCAGTACTTC | CASREQGSSYEQYF | NA | 14 | TRBJ2-7 | TRBV25-1 | TRBD1
TGTGCCAGCAGTGAAGCTAGCGGGGGCCGCGGGGATACGCAGTATTTT | CASSEASGGRGDTQYF | NA | 16 | TRBJ2-3 | TRBV2 | TRBD2
TGTGCCAGCAGCCTAACCGTGATATTCAGGGAAGAGACCCAGTACTTC | CASSLTVIFREETQYF | NA | 16 | TRBJ2-5 | TRBV7-2 | NA
TGTGCCAGCAGCCCCCAGGGCTCCTATGGCTACACCTTC | CASSPQGSYGYTF | once | 13 | TRBJ1-2 | TRBV9 | NA
TGTGCCAGCAGGGGGACTAGTGGCCCAGATACGCAGTATTTT | CASRGTSGPDTQYF | NA | 14 | TRBJ2-3 | TRBV2 | TRBD2
TGTGCCTGGAGTGACCAGCCGGAGATAGCCAAAAACATTCAGTACTTC | CAWSDQPEIAKNIQYF | NA | 16 | TRBJ2-4 | TRBV30 | NA
TGTGCCTGGAGTTTACAGGGGGGGACCCTCCACTTT | CAWSLQGGTLHF | NA | 12 | TRBJ1-6 | TRBV30 | TRBD1
TGTGCCAGCAAAGCACAGAGCTCCTATAATTCACCCCTCCACTTT | CASKAQSSYNSPLHF | NA | 15 | TRBJ1-6 | TRBV2 | NA
TGTGCCTGGAGTGTAGGGCTAGCGGGGACCTACGAGCAGTACTTC | CAWSVGLAGTYEQYF | NA | 15 | TRBJ2-7 | TRBV30 | TRBD2
TGTGCCAGTAGTATAAAGCTTGGGACAGCCCTCTACGGAGACTTC | CASSIKLGTALYGDF | NA | 15 | TRBJ1-2 | TRBV19 | TRBD1
TGCGCCAGCAGCCAAGAACAGGGGCCCGGGGAGCTGTTTTTT | CASSQEQGPGELFF | NA | 14 | TRBJ2-2 | TRBV4-1 | TRBD1
TGTGCCAGCAGCTTGTTAGCACCCCTCCACTTT | CASSLLAPLHF | NA | 11 | TRBJ1-6 | TRBV5-8 | NA
TGTGCCAGCTCACCACCGGGACTAGCGGGATACAATGAGCAGTTCTTC | CASSPPGLAGYNEQFF | NA | 16 | TRBJ2-1 | TRBV18 | TRBD2
TGTGCCAGCAGCTTACAACAGGGGAGTAGCAATAATTCACCCCTCCACTTT | CASSLQQGSSNNSPLHF | NA | 17 | TRBJ1-6 | TRBV7-2 | TRBD1
TGTGCCAGTAGTATCATGATCGGGGCAGGGAATGAGCAGTTCTTC | CASSIMIGAGNEQFF | NA | 15 | TRBJ2-1 | TRBV19 | NA
TGTGCCACCAGCAGGCGGACAGGGGGGGACCAGCCCCAGCATTTT | CATSRRTGGDQPQHF | NA | 15 | TRBJ1-5 | TRBV15 | TRBD1
TGTGCCATCAGTGAGTCCCCCACTGATGGCTACACCTTC | CAISESPTDGYTF | NA | 13 | TRBJ1-2 | TRBV10-3 | NA
TGCGCCAGCAGCCTCAACAAAGGGGAGGAGACCCAGTACTTC | CASSLNKGEETQYF | few | 14 | TRBJ2-5 | TRBV5-1 | NA
TGTGCCAGCAGCGCTTCCACCACCATATATTTT | CASSASTTIYF | few | 11 | TRBJ1-3 | TRBV9 | NA
TGTGCCAGCAGCTTAACCCGACACGCTGGCAGAGAGACCCAGTACTTC | CASSLTRHAGRETQYF | once | 16 | TRBJ2-5 | TRBV11-2 | NA
TGTGCCAGCAGCCGGACCGGGACAGGGGAAGAGACCCAGTACTTC | CASSRTGTGEETQYF | NA | 15 | TRBJ2-5 | TRBV4-2 | TRBD1
TGTGCCAGCAGATCGGGGGGTAATTCACCCCTCCACTTT | CASRSGGNSPLHF | NA | 13 | TRBJ1-6 | TRBV6-5 | NA
TGTGCCAGCAGTTTTTCGGGGACAGGGTACAATGAGCAGTTCTTC | CASSFSGTGYNEQFF | NA | 15 | TRBJ2-1 | TRBV28 | TRBD1
TGTGCCAGCAGTTCAGGGGGCGTAAGAAATAATTCACCCCTCCACTTT | CASSSGGVRNNSPLHF | NA | 16 | TRBJ1-6 | TRBV27 | TRBD1
TGTGCCAGCAGCCGAGTGGGGGGGCGCAGGGTACGCCAGCCCCAGCATTTT | CASSRVGGRRVRQPQHF | NA | 17 | TRBJ1-5 | TRBV4-2 | NA
TGTGCCTGGAGCCGAGACACGAACACTGAAGCTTTCTTT | CAWSRDTNTEAFF | few | 13 | TRBJ1-1 | TRBV30 | NA
TGCAGCGTTGAACCCGTCTCAGGGGGGAGCGGGTATGGCTACACCTTC | CSVEPVSGGSGYGYTF | few | 16 | TRBJ1-2 | TRBV29-1 | TRBD1
TGTGCCAGCAGTTCTGACACTGATCCGGGACAGGATACTGCCAGCTATGGCTACACCTTC | CASSSDTDPGQDTASYGYTF | NA | 20 | TRBJ1-2 | TRBV28 | TRBD1
TGTGCCAGTAGTACTCGGGGAGGGGCTGGGGCCAACGTCCTGACTTTC | CASSTRGGAGANVLTF | NA | 16 | TRBJ2-6 | TRBV19 | TRBD2
TGTGCCAGCGCCCGTGGACAGATCTCAGGGGAGACCCAGTACTTC | CASARGQISGETQYF | NA | 15 | TRBJ2-5 | TRBV7-6 | NA
TGTGCCAGCAGCACCCTTGTTCCTAGACCCCAGCATTTT | CASSTLVPRPQHF | NA | 13 | TRBJ1-5 | TRBV28 | NA
TGTGCCAGCACCAAGGGGGGGTGGATGTACACTGAAGCTTTCTTT | CASTKGGWMYTEAFF | NA | 15 | TRBJ1-1 | TRBV21-1 | NA
TGTGCCAGCAGTGAGAGTTCAACTAATGAAAAACTGTTTTTT | CASSESSTNEKLFF | NA | 14 | TRBJ1-4 | TRBV2 | NA